Below, 18 T cell receptor beta chains from the same sample are listed, as sequenced in a study of STAT3 mutations in large granular lymphocyte leukemia (dated by TCRdb to between 2019 and 2020). What the work shows at the level of the full study, not this receptor alone: At least one immunodominant TCRbeta clonotype was present in every T-LGLL patient, and multiple immunodominant subclonotypes appeared in about half of the T-LGLL patients.

Library preparation used the immunoSEQ multiplex PCR assay. TCRdb obtained this table from immuneACCESS and retained in-frame rearrangements with V and J assigned. These tables miss some clones; where compared with another copy, unresolved V genes account for less than half of the shortfall, and the remainder is unexplained. Counted in this sample were about 2,200 clones; approximately 50% of them appeared once. The top ten constitute roughly four fifths of the sample. These TCRs are of unknown antigen specificity. Sequencing input: peripheral blood mononuclear cells. All receptors derive from a man between 60 and 75 years old with T-cell large granular lymphocyte leukemia. Some clones in this sample may be carry-over from other donors' samples. The age is the age at diagnosis.

V and J are TRBV30 and TRBJ2-4; maybe TRBD2 (5 bases). Looked up from germline, CDR1 is GTSNPN and CDR2 is SVGIG (reference sequence). The V end lost 2 bases, the J end lost 9 bases, and 14 bases lay between the germline ends. The CDR3 has 13 amino acids. This CDR3 reads CAWSRGLEGIQYF. CDR3 bases: TGTGCCTGGAGTCGGGGTCTAGAGGGCATTCAGTACTTC.

This clone was detected a few times. The V gene is TRBV6-5, the J gene TRBJ1-6, with D possibly being TRBD1 (5 bases). Looked up from germline, CDR1 is MNHEY and CDR2 is SVGAGI. This CDR3 is built from 14 residues. V shed 7 bases and J shed 8 bases, with 15 bases lying between them. DNA for the CDR3: TGTGCCAGCAACGTGGACATGGCGCATTCACCCCTCCACTTT. Amino acid sequence: CASNVDMAHSPLHF.

This chain links TRBV5-1 with TRBJ1-1; D is ambiguous. The length of the CDR3 is 15 residues. The ends were cut back, 0 bases at V and 5 bases at J, with 14 bases in the middle. Looked up from germline, CDR1 is SGHRS and CDR2 is YFSETQ. The CDR3 DNA reads as TGCGCCAGCAGCTTGGTCGCTCTCCCTGGGACTGAAGCTTTCTTT. Encoded protein: CASSLVALPGTEAFF.

In its sample, this clone was seen a few times. The rearrangement links TRBV15 to TRBJ2-7; perhaps TRBD1 as D (5 bases). Trimming took 0 bases from V and 3 from J, leaving 6 bases between them. Germline CDR1 reads LNHNV; CDR2 reads YYDKDF (reference sequence). CDR3 length: 13 residues. CDR3 in amino acids: CATSRDDSYEQYV. In DNA form, the CDR3 reads TGTGCCACCAGCAGAGACGACAGCTACGAGCAGTACGTC.

This clone was observed a single time. The chain links TRBV5-1 to TRBJ2-7; TRBD2 matches 14 bases. CDR3 size: 15 residues. The trim removed 5 bases at V and 5 bases at J, leaving 6 bases unmatched. Germline loops: CDR1 SGHRS, CDR2 YFSETQ. The CDR3 DNA reads TGCGCCAGCAGGGAGGGACTAGCGGGGGAACACGAGCAGTACTTC. Protein: CASREGLAGEHEQYF. The complete variable domain, with remaining parts taken from reference TRBV5-1 and TRBJ2-7, reads KAGVTQTPRYLIKTRGQQVTLSCSPISGHRSVSWYQQTPGQGLQFLFEYFSETQRNKGNFPGRFSGRQFSNSRSEMNVSTLELGDSALYLCASREGLAGEHEQYFGPGTRLTVT.

The chain recombines TRBV7-9 with TRBJ2-7; D ambiguous. This CDR3 has 14 amino acids. Germline CDR1 is SEHNR and CDR2 is FQNEAQ (reference sequence). The V and J ends lost 1 base and 5 bases respectively, with 12 bases between them. The CDR3 DNA reads TGTGCCAGCAGCTTAGAGGTCCCCTGGGACGAGCAGTACTTC. It yields the protein CASSLEVPWDEQYF.

The sample holds a few counts of this clone. This chain joins TRBV29-1 and TRBJ2-3; D ambiguous. The CDR3 is made up of 12 amino acids. Germline V gives CDR1 SQVTM, CDR2 ANQGSEA. Trimming cost V 5 bases and J 4 bases, with 10 bases left between them. CDR3 DNA sequence: TGCAGCGTTACCCGGTCCCCAGATACGCAGTATTTT. Amino acids: CSVTRSPDTQYF.

V and J are TRBV5-4 and TRBJ1-6; TRBD1 agrees at 9 bases. CDR3 length: 15 amino acids. The germline gives CDR1 SGHNT, CDR2 YYREEE (reference sequence). The J segment lost 8 bases and the V segment lost 4 bases, leaving 7 bases of the junction unmatched. The CDR3 protein is CASSPWTGDDSPLHF. Here the CDR3 DNA reads TGTGCCAGCAGCCCCTGGACAGGGGATGATTCACCCCTCCACTTT.

In this sample, this clone turned up a few times. Germline and junction disagree at one end, which may indicate a read error. V is TRBV5-1 and J is TRBJ2-7; D is perhaps TRBD2 (6 bases). Germline V gives CDR1 SGHRS, CDR2 YFSETQ. This CDR3 has 12 residues. CDR3 nucleotides: TGCGCCAGCAGCTTGGAAGGGATCGGGAGCAAATTC. As protein: CASSLEGIGSKF.

The chain employs TRBV7-9 and TRBJ1-2; 7 bases fit TRBD1. Germline CDR1 and CDR2: SEHNR and FQNEAQ (reference sequence). Trimming took 5 bases from V and 6 from J; bases not matched to a gene: 3. This CDR3 contains 12 residues. The CDR3, as DNA: TGTGCCAGCAGCCTACAGGGGAATGGCTACACCTTC. Translated, it gives CASSLQGNGYTF.

This chain links TRBV6-5 with TRBJ1-6; D is undetermined. V dropped 4 bases and J dropped 5 bases, with 15 bases sitting between them. Germline CDR1 and CDR2: MNHEY and SVGAGI. The CDR3 is 16 residues long. DNA of the CDR3: TGTGCCAGCAGTTCCAGTACGACCGCGAATAATTCACCCCTCCACTTT. Translated, it gives CASSSSTTANNSPLHF.

The chain links TRBV18 to TRBJ2-7; no clear D. Germline V gene lookup returns CDR1 KGHSH and CDR2 LQKENI. Trimming left V 4 bases short and J 5 bases short, with 12 bases between. The CDR3 length is 13 residues. The CDR3 spells CASSLMTDNEQYF. The CDR3 coding sequence is TGTGCCAGCTCACTCATGACGGATAACGAGCAGTACTTC.

This rearrangement joins TRBV5-1 to TRBJ1-1; TRBD1 is a possible D gene (5 bases). The length of the CDR3 is 14 residues. V was pared by 2 bases and J by 2 bases, with 10 bases between. Germline values: CDR1 SGHRS, CDR2 YFSETQ. The CDR3 here is CASSFGAGNTEAFF. CDR3 nucleotides: TGCGCCAGCAGCTTTGGGGCGGGAAACACTGAAGCTTTCTTT.

This clone was seen only a few times. The J gene is TRBJ2-7, the V gene TRBV7-9; a possible D gene is TRBD1 (6 bases). Between the trimmed V and J ends, which lost 5 bases and 3 bases, there was a span of 14 bases. Germline CDR1 and CDR2: SEHNR and FQNEAQ (reference sequence). This CDR3 has 14 amino acids. The CDR3 reads CASSRSGQGYEQYF. The CDR3 nucleotides are TGTGCCAGCAGCCGATCGGGACAAGGCTACGAGCAGTACTTC.

The gene calls are TRBV5-1 and TRBJ2-6; D is unclear. V lost 4 bases and J lost 0, with 11 bases in between. The CDR3 length is 16 residues. Germline V CDR1 and CDR2: SGHRS, YFSETQ. DNA for the CDR3: TGCGCCAGCAGCAGCCGTCCGTACTCTGGGGCCAACGTCCTGACTTTC. Translated: CASSSRPYSGANVLTF.

This clone has more than one count but fewer than ten. The rearrangement links TRBV2 to TRBJ1-4; D remains unclear. The CDR3 is 12 residues long. V was shortened by 7 bases and J by 8 bases, with 11 bases between the two germline ends. The V gene's germline CDR1 is SNHLY and CDR2 FYNNEI. CDR3 DNA sequence: TGTGCCAGCAATCGGTTCCGCGAAAAACTGTTTTTT. It encodes CASNRFREKLFF.

This sequence joins TRBV29-1 and TRBJ1-1, with D hard to call. This CDR3 spans 10 amino acids. V was cut by 3 bases and J by 3 bases, with 2 bases left in between. Looked up from germline, CDR1 is SQVTM and CDR2 is ANQGSEA. As DNA, the CDR3 is TGCAGCGTTGACCACACTGAAGCTTTCTTT. This sequence encodes CSVDHTEAFF.

The rearrangement joins TRBV6-5 to TRBJ2-7, with D tentatively TRBD1 (5 bases). The CDR3 contains 14 residues. Germline V gives CDR1 MNHEY, CDR2 SVGAGI. Trimming pared 5 bases from V and 8 bases from J, leaving 19 bases between. The CDR3 reads CASSPGHRANQQYV. CDR3 bases: TGTGCCAGCAGTCCCGGACATCGAGCTAACCAGCAGTACGTC.